Listed here are 2 T cell receptor beta chains from one sample, sequenced in a study of OX40 agonist ivuxolimab in advanced cancers. The assay was immunoSEQ multiplex PCR, and TCRdb's table has in-frame clones only and misses some. The sample carries approximately 80,000 clones, about 85% recorded once. The sequences come from CD4+ or CD8+ T cells sorted from blood, collected in a trial of the OX40 agonist ivuxolimab. The receptors stem from an adult with an advanced solid tumor such as melanoma, head and neck, liver or kidney cancer.

The chain recombines TRBV5-8 with TRBJ2-1; possibly TRBD1 or TRBD2 for D (6 bases each). Germline V gives CDR1 SGHTS, CDR2 YDEGEE. The CDR3 contains 14 residues. Trimming pared 6 bases from V and 10 bases from J, leaving 20 bases between. The CDR3 nucleotides read TGTGCCAGCACCTCCCCCCTCGGGGGCGGGGAGCAGTTCTTC. Amino acids: CASTSPLGGGEQFF.

The rearrangement joins TRBV19 to TRBJ1-4; D is undetermined. With 6 bases removed from V and 6 bases from J, the gap between germline ends came to 14 bases. This CDR3 has 14 residues. Germline V gives CDR1 LNHDA, CDR2 SQIVND (reference sequence). Here the CDR3 reads CASRGWGVYEKLFF. The CDR3, as DNA: TGTGCCAGTAGGGGGTGGGGTGTTTATGAAAAACTGTTTTTT.